These 21 T cell receptor beta chains were all obtained from the same sample, sequenced in a study of PD-1 blockade in classical Hodgkin lymphoma. The table came from immunoSEQ multiplex PCR; TCRdb's copy has only in-frame clones and leaves some out. The sample comprises roughly 77,000 clones, about 93% of which are singletons, and roughly 2.6% rests with the top ten. Regarding time point: newly diagnosed, previously untreated cHL patient sample. The sample comprised peripheral blood mononuclear cells (PBMCs). These receptor sequences come from a human donor with classical Hodgkin lymphoma.

The chain couples TRBV27 to TRBJ1-5; weak D call: TRBD1 (6 bases). Trimming left V 5 bases short and J 2 bases short, with 10 bases between. Germline V CDR1 and CDR2: MNHEY, SMNVEV (reference sequence). The length of the CDR3 is 14 residues. The CDR3 DNA follows: TGTGCCAGCAGTCCACAGGGTGGCAATCAGCCCCAGCATTTT. It encodes CASSPQGGNQPQHF.

The chain's CDR3 is CASNTALNTEAFF. The CDR3 region has the DNA TGTGCCAGCAACACAGCCCTGAACACTGAAGCTTTCTTT. The rearrangement uses TRBV2 and TRBJ1-1; the D is unclear. The CDR3 spans 13 residues. V lost 7 bases, J lost 0 bases, and 9 bases lay in between. Per the germline V gene, CDR1 is SNHLY and CDR2 is FYNNEI.

This chain uses TRBV27 with TRBJ2-7; TRBD2 matches at 9 bases. This CDR3 region has 15 residues. V was clipped by 6 bases and J by 7 bases; unmatched bases: 13. Germline-derived CDR1 and CDR2 are MNHEY and SMNVEV (reference sequence). The CDR3 spells CASRGGWLAGREQYF. CDR3 nucleotides: TGTGCCAGCAGGGGGGGTTGGCTAGCGGGACGAGAGCAGTACTTC.

This chain uses TRBV5-4 with TRBJ2-5; D is unclear. CDR3 length equals 12 residues. V was clipped by 1 base and J by 4 bases, with 5 bases between them. Germline V CDR1 and CDR2: SGHNT, YYREEE (reference sequence). The CDR3 DNA reads TGTGCCAGCAGCTTGACATCAGAGACCCAGTACTTC. Its protein product is CASSLTSETQYF.

The CDR3 reads CASSLIASTDTQYF. CDR3 coding DNA: TGTGCCAGCAGCTTAATAGCGAGCACAGATACGCAGTATTTT. The gene calls are TRBV7-3 and TRBJ2-3, with D possibly matching TRBD2 (5 bases). Germline V CDR1 and CDR2: SGHTA, FQGTGA. The CDR3 spans 14 residues. The V end was cut by 1 base, the J end by 0 bases, with 5 bases between.

The CDR3 region is CASSIRIGGSSTDTQYF. CDR3 nucleotides: TGTGCCAGCAGCATCAGGATCGGCGGATCTAGCACAGATACGCAGTATTTT. The rearrangement joins TRBV9 to TRBJ2-3; D remains unclear. This CDR3 has 17 residues. V was cut by 4 bases and J by 0 bases, with 18 bases left in between. Germline CDR1 reads SGDLS; CDR2 reads YYNGEE.

V is TRBV18 and J is TRBJ1-5; D is unresolved. Trimming removed 3 bases at V and 9 bases at J, with 12 bases between. CDR1 KGHSH and CDR2 LQKENI come from the germline V gene. This CDR3 comprises 13 residues. The CDR3 DNA reads TGTGCCAGCTCACCGGGTGCAGACCGGCCCCAGCATTTT. Translating it yields CASSPGADRPQHF. Full variable domain (remainder filled in from reference TRBV18 and TRBJ1-5): NAGVMQNPRHLVRRRGQEARLRCSPMKGHSHVYWYRQLPEEGLKFMVYLQKENIIDESGMPKERFSAEFPKEGPSILRIQQVVRGDSAAYFCASSPGADRPQHFGDGTRLSIL.

The chain couples TRBV27 to TRBJ1-4; the match to TRBD1 covers 7 bases. Germline CDR1 reads MNHEY; CDR2 reads SMNVEV (reference sequence). Trimming took 5 bases from V and 8 from J; bases not matched to a gene: 11. This CDR3 has 15 amino acids. The CDR3 DNA sequence: TGTGCCAGCAGTCTGACAGGGATGTGGGGGGAAAAACTGTTTTTT. This codes for CASSLTGMWGEKLFF.

V is TRBV19 and J is TRBJ2-1, with no clear D. Trimming pared 1 base from V and 8 bases from J, leaving 3 bases between. The CDR3 sequence is 11 residues long. Germline V gives CDR1 LNHDA, CDR2 SQIVND (reference sequence). The CDR3 nucleotides read TGTGCCAGTAGTATAGGAGATGAGCAGTTCTTC. It encodes CASSIGDEQFF.

The rearrangement joins TRBV19 to TRBJ2-1; perhaps TRBD1 as D (6 bases). Trimming left V 9 bases short and J 10 bases short, with 22 bases between. CDR1 is LNHDA, CDR2 SQIVND, per germline (reference sequence). The CDR3 spans 14 residues. Here the CDR3 DNA reads TGTGCCAGCGTCGATCTAGCTACGGACAGAGAGCAGTTCTTC. This sequence encodes CASVDLATDREQFF.

The chain is built from TRBV9 and TRBJ2-3; D is unresolved. V lost 0 bases to trimming and J lost 2 bases, with 7 bases between them. The CDR3 covers 14 residues. From germline, CDR1 is SGDLS and CDR2 YYNGEE. Written as DNA, the CDR3 is TGTGCCAGCAGCGTAGTACTGAACACAGATACGCAGTATTTT. As protein: CASSVVLNTDTQYF.

The CDR3 nucleotides read TGTGCCAGCTCACCACCGAGGCTTGGCGGGATAGCCCTGGGGGGCCAGTACTTC. Translation: CASSPPRLGGIALGGQYF. The rearrangement joins TRBV18 to TRBJ2-5, with a tentative D call TRBD2 (6 bases). The CDR3 is made up of 18 amino acids. V lost 0 bases and J 10 bases, leaving 27 bases between the germline ends. The germline CDR1 and CDR2 sequences are KGHSH and LQKENI. The full variable domain, rest sourced from reference TRBV18 and TRBJ2-5, is NAGVMQNPRHLVRRRGQEARLRCSPMKGHSHVYWYRQLPEEGLKFMVYLQKENIIDESGMPKERFSAEFPKEGPSILRIQQVVRGDSAAYFCASSPPRLGGIALGGQYFGPGTRLLVL.

This chain uses TRBV6-4 with TRBJ2-3, with TRBD2 matching 11 bases. The CDR3 sequence is 15 residues long. The V and J ends lost 3 bases and 1 base, in that order; junction bases with no gene match: 0. In germline, CDR1 is MRHNA, CDR2 SNTAGT. The CDR3 protein is CASSETSGGTDTQYF. The CDR3 coding sequence is TGTGCCAGCAGTGAGACTAGCGGGGGCACAGATACGCAGTATTTT.

The rearrangement joins TRBV5-1 to TRBJ2-5; D not resolved. Per germline, CDR1 SGHRS and CDR2 YFSETQ. V lost 3 bases and J 7 bases, leaving 19 bases between the germline ends. This CDR3 spans 15 amino acids. The CDR3, as DNA: TGCGCCAGCAGCTCATTCGATCCTGATAGTGGGACCCAGTACTTC. The encoded protein is CASSSFDPDSGTQYF.

This chain's CDR3 is CASSFIGNEQFF. The CDR3 DNA is TGTGCCAGCAGCTTTATAGGCAATGAGCAGTTCTTC. The chain employs TRBV5-8 and TRBJ2-1; no definite D call. The CDR3 runs to 12 residues. The V and J ends lost 2 bases and 6 bases respectively, with 6 bases between them. Per germline, CDR1 SGHTS and CDR2 YDEGEE.

A few counts support this clone. The chain combines TRBV19 with TRBJ2-5; 8 positions agree with TRBD1. The CDR3 has 14 amino acids. V gave up 5 bases and J gave up 1 base; unmatched junction bases: 3. Germline V gene data show CDR1 as LNHDA and CDR2 as SQIVND (reference sequence). The CDR3 DNA reads TGTGCCAGTAGTGCCGGGACAGGCCAAGAGACCCAGTACTTC. Translation gives CASSAGTGQETQYF.

The chain uses TRBV5-1 and TRBJ1-6; D uncertain. V dropped 4 bases and J dropped 6 bases, with 11 bases sitting between them. The CDR3 extends over 14 amino acids. Per the germline V gene, CDR1 is SGHRS and CDR2 is YFSETQ. The CDR3 DNA reads TGCGCCAGCAGCCTCCGGGAACCTAATTCACCCCTCCACTTT. This sequence encodes CASSLREPNSPLHF. The complete variable domain, with remaining parts taken from reference TRBV5-1 and TRBJ1-6, reads KAGVTQTPRYLIKTRGQQVTLSCSPISGHRSVSWYQQTPGQGLQFLFEYFSETQRNKGNFPGRFSGRQFSNSRSEMNVSTLELGDSALYLCASSLREPNSPLHFGNGTRLTVT.

In DNA, the CDR3 is TGTGCCAGCTCACCCTCCTTTATAGGCACCGGGGAGCTGTTTTTT. The encoded protein is CASSPSFIGTGELFF. The chain carries TRBV18 and TRBJ2-2; D uncertain. The CDR3 spans 15 residues. The germline V gene has CDR1 KGHSH and CDR2 LQKENI. V shed 3 bases and J shed 4 bases, with 12 bases lying between them.

The CDR3 reads CASWGSGGEQYF. The CDR3 DNA follows: TGCGCCAGCTGGGGGAGCGGGGGCGAGCAGTACTTC. The rearrangement links TRBV5-1 to TRBJ2-7; 8 bases are shared with TRBD2. V shed 7 bases and J 6 bases; nucleotides not matched to a gene: 6. The germline V gene has CDR1 SGHRS and CDR2 YFSETQ. The length of the CDR3 is 12 residues.

This clone came up a few times. The V gene is TRBV9, the J gene TRBJ1-2, with TRBD1 matching over 11 bases. With V trimmed by 2 bases and J by 3 bases, 12 bases remained unmatched. This CDR3 comprises 18 residues. The V gene's germline CDR1 is SGDLS and CDR2 YYNGEE. Written as DNA, the CDR3 is TGTGCCAGCAGCGTGGATCTAGGACAGGGGGCAGCTTACTATGGCTACACCTTC. Translating gives CASSVDLGQGAAYYGYTF.

The chain combines TRBV6-1 with TRBJ1-2, with D unresolved. The V gene lost 8 bases and the J gene lost 2 bases, with 15 bases spanning the gap. The germline V gene encodes CDR1 MNHNS and CDR2 SASEGT. The CDR3 loop spans 14 amino acids. As DNA, the CDR3 is TGTGCCAGCGCGTACATGACCGCGAACTATGGCTACACCTTC. As protein: CASAYMTANYGYTF.